This TCR beta chain was sequenced for a study of a mutant IDH1 vaccine in newly diagnosed glioma. As for the study in general: Treatment recipients were approximately 60% male and approximately 40% female, and their mean age was around 40 years. Most patients had received both radiotherapy and temozolomide, the prior options being radiotherapy, temozolomide, or both.

This clone came up once. Its specificity is unknown. Study-wide results and caveats: Immune responses induced by the vaccine were seen in 93.3% of patients, spanning multiple MHC alleles.

Time point here: baseline, week 1 (first vaccination visit). Treatment reported: pre-vaccination baseline after standard-of-care therapy. Some clones are missing from TCRdb's copy, which holds only in-frame ones; the method was immunoSEQ multiplex PCR. The sample lists some 68,000 clones, 79% occurring once. CDR3 length: 15 residues. Trimming removed 0 bases from V and 4 bases from J, with 12 bases in between. Germline V gives CDR1 MNHEY, CDR2 SMNVEV (reference sequence). This TCR was sampled from a man over 45 with glioma. The source was PBMCs, collected from a glioma patient treated with radiotherapy, temozolomide or both. This rearrangement joins TRBV27 to TRBJ2-5; D is unresolved. This CDR3 reads CASSLSSQVRETQYF. In DNA form, the CDR3 reads TGTGCCAGCAGTTTATCGAGCCAGGTGAGAGAGACCCAGTACTTC.